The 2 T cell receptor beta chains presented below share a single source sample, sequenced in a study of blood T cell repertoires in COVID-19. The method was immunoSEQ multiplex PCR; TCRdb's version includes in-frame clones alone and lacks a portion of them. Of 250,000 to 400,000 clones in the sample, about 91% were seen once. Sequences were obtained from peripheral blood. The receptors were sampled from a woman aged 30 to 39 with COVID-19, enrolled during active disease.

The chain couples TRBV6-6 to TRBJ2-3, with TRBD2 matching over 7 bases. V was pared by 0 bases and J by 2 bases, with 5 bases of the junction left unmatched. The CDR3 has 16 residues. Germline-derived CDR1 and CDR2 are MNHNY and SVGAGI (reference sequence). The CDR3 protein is CASSYSASGLTDTQYF. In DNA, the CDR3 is TGTGCCAGCAGTTACTCCGCTAGCGGCCTCACAGATACGCAGTATTTT.

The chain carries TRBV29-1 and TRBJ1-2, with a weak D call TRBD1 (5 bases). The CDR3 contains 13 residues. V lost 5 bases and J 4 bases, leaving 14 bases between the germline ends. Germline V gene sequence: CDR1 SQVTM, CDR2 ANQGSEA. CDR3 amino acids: CSVIAQGGYGYTF. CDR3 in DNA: TGCAGCGTTATTGCCCAGGGCGGCTATGGCTACACCTTC.